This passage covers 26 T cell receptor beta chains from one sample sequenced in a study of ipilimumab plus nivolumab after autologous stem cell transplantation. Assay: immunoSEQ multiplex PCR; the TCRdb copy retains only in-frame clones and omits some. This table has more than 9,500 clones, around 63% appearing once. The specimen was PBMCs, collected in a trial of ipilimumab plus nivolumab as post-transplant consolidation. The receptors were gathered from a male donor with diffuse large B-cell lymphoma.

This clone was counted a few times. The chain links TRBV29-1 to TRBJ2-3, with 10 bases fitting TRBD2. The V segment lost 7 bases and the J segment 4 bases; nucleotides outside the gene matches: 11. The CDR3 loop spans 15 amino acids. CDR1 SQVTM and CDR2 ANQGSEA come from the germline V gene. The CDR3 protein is CSAARLSGGADTQYF. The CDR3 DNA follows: TGCAGCGCAGCCAGACTAAGCGGGGGGGCAGATACGCAGTATTTT.

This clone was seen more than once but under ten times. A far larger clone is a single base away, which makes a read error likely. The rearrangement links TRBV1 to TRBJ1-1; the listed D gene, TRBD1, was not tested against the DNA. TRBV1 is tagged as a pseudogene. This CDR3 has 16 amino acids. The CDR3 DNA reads TGCACCAGCAGCCAAGAGGGGCAACTCATGAACACTGAAGCTTTCTTT. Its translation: CTSSQEGQLMNTEAFF.

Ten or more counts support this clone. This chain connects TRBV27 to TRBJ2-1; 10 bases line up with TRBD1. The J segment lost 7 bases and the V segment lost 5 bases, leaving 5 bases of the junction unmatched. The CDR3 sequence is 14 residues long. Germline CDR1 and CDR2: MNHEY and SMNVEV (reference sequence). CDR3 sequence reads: CASSDRGPGNEQFF. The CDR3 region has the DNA TGTGCCAGCAGTGACAGGGGGCCAGGTAATGAGCAGTTCTTC.

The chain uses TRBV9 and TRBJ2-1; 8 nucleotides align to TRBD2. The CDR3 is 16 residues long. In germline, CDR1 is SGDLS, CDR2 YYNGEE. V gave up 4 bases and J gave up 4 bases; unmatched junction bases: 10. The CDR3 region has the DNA TGTGCCAGCAGCCCCCGCGGCGGGGGGTTGTACAATGAGCAGTTCTTC. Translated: CASSPRGGGLYNEQFF.

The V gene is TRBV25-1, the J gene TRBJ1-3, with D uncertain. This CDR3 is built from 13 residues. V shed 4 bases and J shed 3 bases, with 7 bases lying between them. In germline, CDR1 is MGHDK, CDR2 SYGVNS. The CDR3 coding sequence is TGTGCCAGCAGTGCCCTACATGGAAACACCATATATTTT. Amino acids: CASSALHGNTIYF.

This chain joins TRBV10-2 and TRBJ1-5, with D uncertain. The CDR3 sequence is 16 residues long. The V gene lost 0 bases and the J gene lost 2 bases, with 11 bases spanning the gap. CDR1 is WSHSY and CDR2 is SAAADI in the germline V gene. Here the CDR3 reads CASSESPGIGNQPQHF. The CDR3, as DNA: TGCGCCAGCAGTGAGTCGCCAGGTATCGGCAATCAGCCCCAGCATTTT.

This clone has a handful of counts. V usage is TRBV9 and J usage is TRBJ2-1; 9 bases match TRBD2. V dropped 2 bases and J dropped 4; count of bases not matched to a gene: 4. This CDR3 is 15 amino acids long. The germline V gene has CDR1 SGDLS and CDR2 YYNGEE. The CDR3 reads CASSVVAGAYNEQFF. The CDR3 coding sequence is TGTGCCAGCAGCGTCGTAGCGGGAGCTTACAATGAGCAGTTCTTC.

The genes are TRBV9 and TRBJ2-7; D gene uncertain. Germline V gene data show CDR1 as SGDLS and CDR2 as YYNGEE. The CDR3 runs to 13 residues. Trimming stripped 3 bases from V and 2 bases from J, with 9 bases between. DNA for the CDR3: TGTGCCAGCAGCGAGGGCTCTGCCTACGAGCAGTACTTC. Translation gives CASSEGSAYEQYF.

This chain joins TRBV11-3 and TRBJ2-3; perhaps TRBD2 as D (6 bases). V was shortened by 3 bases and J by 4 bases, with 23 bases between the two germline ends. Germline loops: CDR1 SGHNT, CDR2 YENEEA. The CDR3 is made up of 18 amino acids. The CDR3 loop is CASSFVSVPGAGADTQYF. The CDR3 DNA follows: TGTGCCAGCAGCTTCGTTTCGGTGCCGGGAGCGGGCGCAGATACGCAGTATTTT.

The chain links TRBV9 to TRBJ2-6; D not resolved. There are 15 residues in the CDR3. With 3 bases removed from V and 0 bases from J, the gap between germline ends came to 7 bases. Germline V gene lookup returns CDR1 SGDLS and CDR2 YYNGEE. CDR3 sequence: CASSAERSGANVLTF. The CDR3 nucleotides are TGTGCCAGCAGCGCCGAGCGCTCTGGGGCCAACGTCCTGACTTTC.

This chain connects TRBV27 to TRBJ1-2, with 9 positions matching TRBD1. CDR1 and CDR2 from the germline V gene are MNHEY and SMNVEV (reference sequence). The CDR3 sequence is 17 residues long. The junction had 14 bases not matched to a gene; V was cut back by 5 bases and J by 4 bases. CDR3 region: CASSTFPTGGGSYGYTF. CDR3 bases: TGTGCCAGCAGTACCTTCCCGACAGGGGGTGGTAGCTATGGCTACACCTTC.

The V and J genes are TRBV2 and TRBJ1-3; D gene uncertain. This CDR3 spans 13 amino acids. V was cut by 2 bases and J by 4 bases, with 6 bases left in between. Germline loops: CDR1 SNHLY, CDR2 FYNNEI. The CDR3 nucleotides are TGTGCCAGCAGTGAACAGTTGGGAAACACCATATATTTT. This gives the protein CASSEQLGNTIYF.

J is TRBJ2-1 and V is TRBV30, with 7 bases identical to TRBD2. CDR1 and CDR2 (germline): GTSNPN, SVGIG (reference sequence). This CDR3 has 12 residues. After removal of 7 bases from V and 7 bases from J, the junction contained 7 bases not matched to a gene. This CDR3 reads CALGLNYNEQFF. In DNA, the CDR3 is TGTGCCTTGGGACTAAATTATAATGAGCAGTTCTTC.

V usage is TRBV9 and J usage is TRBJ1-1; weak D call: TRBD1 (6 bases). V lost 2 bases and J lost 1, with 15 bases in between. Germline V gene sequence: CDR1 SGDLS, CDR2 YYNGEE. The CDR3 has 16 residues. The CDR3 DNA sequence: TGTGCCAGCAGCGTTTCGGGGGGCAGGGAGAACACTGAAGCTTTCTTT. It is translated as CASSVSGGRENTEAFF.

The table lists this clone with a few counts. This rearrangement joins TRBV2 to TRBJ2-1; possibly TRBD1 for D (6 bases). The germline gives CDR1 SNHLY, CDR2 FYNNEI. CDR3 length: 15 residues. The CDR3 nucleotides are TGTGCACTCATACAAGGCTCAGGGGTGAACAATGAGCAGTTCTTC. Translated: CALIQGSGVNNEQFF.

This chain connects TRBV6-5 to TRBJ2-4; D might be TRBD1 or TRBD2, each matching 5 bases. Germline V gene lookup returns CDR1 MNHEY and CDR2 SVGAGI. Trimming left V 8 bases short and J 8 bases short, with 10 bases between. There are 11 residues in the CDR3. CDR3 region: CASWGSDIQYF. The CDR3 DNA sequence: TGTGCCAGCTGGGGGTCGGACATTCAGTACTTC.

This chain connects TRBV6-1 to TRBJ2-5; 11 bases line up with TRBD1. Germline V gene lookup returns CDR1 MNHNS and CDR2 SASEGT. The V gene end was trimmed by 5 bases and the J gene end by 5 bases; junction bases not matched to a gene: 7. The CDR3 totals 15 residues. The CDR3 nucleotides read TGTGCCAGCAGTAACCGGGACAGGGGGTTTGAGACCCAGTACTTC. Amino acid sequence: CASSNRDRGFETQYF.

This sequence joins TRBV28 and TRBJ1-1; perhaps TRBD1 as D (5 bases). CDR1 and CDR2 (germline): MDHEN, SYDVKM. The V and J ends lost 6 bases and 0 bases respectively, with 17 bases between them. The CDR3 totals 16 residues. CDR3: CASRLIGTSMNTEAFF. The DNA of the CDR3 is TGTGCCAGCAGGTTGATCGGGACGTCCATGAACACTGAAGCTTTCTTT.

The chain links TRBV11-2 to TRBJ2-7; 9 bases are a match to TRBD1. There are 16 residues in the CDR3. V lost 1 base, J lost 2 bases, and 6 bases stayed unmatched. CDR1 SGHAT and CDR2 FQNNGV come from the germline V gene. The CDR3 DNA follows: TGTGCCAGCAGCTTAGTCCCTTGGACAGGGGCCTACGAGCAGTACTTC. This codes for CASSLVPWTGAYEQYF.

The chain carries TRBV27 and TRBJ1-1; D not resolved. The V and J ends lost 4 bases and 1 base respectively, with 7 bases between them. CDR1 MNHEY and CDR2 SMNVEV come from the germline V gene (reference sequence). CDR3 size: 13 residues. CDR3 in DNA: TGTGCCAGCAGTTGGCAGGCGAACACTGAAGCTTTCTTT. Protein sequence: CASSWQANTEAFF.

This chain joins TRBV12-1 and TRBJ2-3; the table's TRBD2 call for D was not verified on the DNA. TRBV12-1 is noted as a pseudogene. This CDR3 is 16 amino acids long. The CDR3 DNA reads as TGTGCCAGCCGAGCCCGGGGAGTCTCACCGTGGGATACGCAGTATTTT. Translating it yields CASRARGVSPWDTQYF.

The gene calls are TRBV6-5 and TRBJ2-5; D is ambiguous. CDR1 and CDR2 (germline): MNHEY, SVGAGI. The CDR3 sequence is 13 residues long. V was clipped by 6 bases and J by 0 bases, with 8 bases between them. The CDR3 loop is CASRRTDQETQYF. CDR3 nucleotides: TGTGCCAGCAGGAGGACGGACCAAGAGACCCAGTACTTC.

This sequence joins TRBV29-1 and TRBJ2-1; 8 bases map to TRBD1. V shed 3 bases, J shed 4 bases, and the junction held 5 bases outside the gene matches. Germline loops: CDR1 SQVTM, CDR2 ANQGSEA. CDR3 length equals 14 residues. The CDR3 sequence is CSVDPGGVYNEQFF. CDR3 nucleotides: TGCAGCGTTGACCCAGGGGGCGTATACAATGAGCAGTTCTTC.

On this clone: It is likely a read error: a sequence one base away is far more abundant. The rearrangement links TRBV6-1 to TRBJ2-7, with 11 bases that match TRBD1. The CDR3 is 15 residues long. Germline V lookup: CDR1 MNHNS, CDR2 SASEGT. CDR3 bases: TGTGCCAGCTGTGAGGGGACAGGGGGGACGGGGGAGCAGTACTTC. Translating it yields CASCEGTGGTGEQYF.

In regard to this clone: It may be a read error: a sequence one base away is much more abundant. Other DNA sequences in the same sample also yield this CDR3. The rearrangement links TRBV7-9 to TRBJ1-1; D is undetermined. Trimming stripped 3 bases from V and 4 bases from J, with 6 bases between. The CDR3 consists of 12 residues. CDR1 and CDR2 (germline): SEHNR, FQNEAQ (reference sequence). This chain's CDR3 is CASSLRGTEAFF. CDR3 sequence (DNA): TGTGCCAGCAGCTTGCGGGGCACTGAAGCTTTCTTT.

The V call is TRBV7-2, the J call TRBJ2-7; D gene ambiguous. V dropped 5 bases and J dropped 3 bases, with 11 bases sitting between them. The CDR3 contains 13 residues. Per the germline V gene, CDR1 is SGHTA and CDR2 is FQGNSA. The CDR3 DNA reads TGTGCCAGCAGCGCTAACCGAGACTACGAGCAGTACTTC. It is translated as CASSANRDYEQYF. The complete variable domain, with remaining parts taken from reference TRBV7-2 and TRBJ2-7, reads GAGVSQSPSNKVTEKGKDVELRCDPISGHTALYWYRQSLGQGLEFLIYFQGNSAPDKSGLPSDRFSAERTGGSVSTLTIQRTQQEDSAVYLCASSANRDYEQYFGPGTRLTVT.